A single sample is the source of the 21 T cell receptor beta chains below, sequenced in a study of CD8 T cells in Susac syndrome. Random hexamers primed reverse transcription of roughly 0.5 to 1 ug RNA. MiXCR, applied by TCRdb to the immunoSEQ multiplex PCR reads, yields one record per CDR3 protein. The sample contains approximately 230,000 distinct CDR3 sequences, 93% of which appear only once. The source material was CD4+ T cells from PBMCs. These receptors were collected from a human donor with multiple sclerosis.

CDR3 nucleotides: TGTGCCAGCAGCTTCGCCGGGACTAGCGGGAGGGGTGAGCAGTTCTTC. Translated, it gives CASSFAGTSGRGEQFF. V usage is TRBV7-2 and J usage is TRBJ2-1; TRBD2 matches 16 bases. V shed 3 bases and J 9 bases; nucleotides not matched to a gene: 5. The germline V gene encodes CDR1 SGHTA and CDR2 FQGNSA. The CDR3 has 16 amino acids.

The V call is TRBV29-1, the J call TRBJ1-4; 7 positions agree with TRBD1. Unmatched junction bases numbered 9, after V lost 6 bases and J lost 8 bases. The germline gives CDR1 SQVTM, CDR2 ANQGSEA. The CDR3 contains 13 residues. This chain's CDR3 is CSVAGGGREKLFF. DNA for the CDR3: TGCAGCGTGGCAGGGGGGGGAAGAGAAAAACTGTTTTTT.

A note on this clonotype: The junction does not match germline at one end; this may be a read error. The gene calls are TRBV30 and TRBJ1-1, with 8 bases lining up with TRBD1. The CDR3 has 15 residues. CDR1 and CDR2 from the germline V gene are GTSNPN and SVGIG (reference sequence). CDR3 sequence reads: CAWSEGTGVKTEAFF. DNA for the CDR3: TGTGCCTGGAGTGAGGGGACAGGCGTGAAGACTGAAGCTTTCTTT.

The chain is built from TRBV20-1 and TRBJ2-5, with 9 bases identical to TRBD1. The V gene end was trimmed by 0 bases and the J gene end by 4 bases; junction bases not matched to a gene: 6. The CDR3 length is 15 residues. Germline V gene sequence: CDR1 DFQATT, CDR2 SNEGSKA (reference sequence). This CDR3 is CSARDAGTGSETQYF. The CDR3 DNA reads as TGCAGTGCTAGAGATGCCGGGACAGGGTCAGAGACCCAGTACTTC.

The count of this clonotype is one. The chain links TRBV12-3 or TRBV12-4 to TRBJ1-5; D not resolved. The CDR3 is 15 amino acids. Trimming stripped 3 bases from V and 2 bases from J, with 11 bases between. The CDR3 spells CASSLIPLGNQPQHF. Written as DNA, the CDR3 is TGTGCCAGCAGTTTGATACCATTAGGCAATCAGCCCCAGCATTTT.

The chain employs TRBV25-1 and TRBJ2-5; 8 nucleotides line up with TRBD1. V trimming: 3 bases; J trimming: 2 bases; junction bases outside the gene matches: 8. The germline V gene has CDR1 MGHDK and CDR2 SYGVNS. This CDR3 is 16 amino acids long. The CDR3 DNA sequence: TGTGCCAGCAGTGACCCAGGGGGCGTCAGACAAGAGACCCAGTACTTC. Its translation: CASSDPGGVRQETQYF.

The V and J genes are TRBV5-6 and TRBJ2-1; a weak D match, TRBD2 (6 bases). Trimming took off 6 bases at V and 7 bases at J, with 17 bases between the two ends. Germline V gene lookup returns CDR1 SGHDT and CDR2 YYEEEE. The length of the CDR3 is 14 residues. The CDR3 sequence is CASTNSGGWNEQFF. CDR3 DNA sequence: TGTGCCAGCACCAACTCCGGGGGTTGGAATGAGCAGTTCTTC.

This rearrangement joins TRBV6-1 to TRBJ1-2; a possible D gene is TRBD1 (6 bases). The CDR3 is made up of 15 amino acids. Looked up from germline, CDR1 is MNHNS and CDR2 is SASEGT. The germline V and J ends were trimmed by 6 bases and 4 bases, with 18 bases remaining between them. The chain's CDR3 is CASSQPDRRSYGYTF. In DNA form, the CDR3 reads TGTGCCAGCAGCCAGCCGGACAGACGAAGCTATGGCTACACCTTC.

The chain uses TRBV24-1 and TRBJ1-5; D perhaps matches TRBD1 (6 bases). Trimming removed 4 bases from V and 3 bases from J, with 9 bases in between. CDR1 is KGHDR, CDR2 SFDVKD, per germline. This CDR3 has 14 amino acids. CDR3 amino acids: CATSETGTNQPQHF. CDR3 DNA: TGTGCCACCAGTGAGACAGGTACCAATCAGCCCCAGCATTTT.

The genes are TRBV7-9 and TRBJ2-3, with 8 bases that match TRBD1. The V and J ends lost 1 base and 2 bases, in that order; junction bases with no gene match: 8. Germline V gene data show CDR1 as SEHNR and CDR2 as FQNEAQ (reference sequence). The CDR3 is 17 amino acids. In DNA form, the CDR3 reads TGTGCCAGCAGCTTAGGGGCAGCAGGGGGCTACACAGATACGCAGTATTTT. It yields the protein CASSLGAAGGYTDTQYF.

V and J are TRBV2 and TRBJ2-1; tentative D call: TRBD1 (5 bases). From germline, CDR1 is SNHLY and CDR2 FYNNEI. The CDR3 runs to 12 residues. V gave up 8 bases and J gave up 2 bases, with 7 bases separating them. The CDR3 is CASRRAYNEQFF. DNA of the CDR3: TGTGCCAGCCGCAGGGCCTACAATGAGCAGTTCTTC.

The chain joins TRBV3-1 to TRBJ2-1; D unclear. This CDR3 is 12 amino acids long. Trimming shortened V by 5 bases and J by 6 bases, and 8 bases separated the two germline ends. Germline values: CDR1 LGHDT, CDR2 YNNKEL (reference sequence). The CDR3 here is CASSYLGNEQFF. The DNA for the CDR3 is TGTGCCAGCAGCTATCTAGGCAATGAGCAGTTCTTC.

This chain connects TRBV7-9 to TRBJ1-4; 11 nucleotides match TRBD1. The CDR3 has 18 residues. After removal of 5 bases from V and 1 base from J, the junction contained 9 bases not matched to a gene. The germline V gene has CDR1 SEHNR and CDR2 FQNEAQ (reference sequence). CDR3 nucleotides: TGTGCCAGCAGCGGAAAACCGGGACAGGGGGGAACTAATGAAAAACTGTTTTTT. Its protein product is CASSGKPGQGGTNEKLFF.

The chain combines TRBV9 with TRBJ1-5, with 12 positions matching TRBD1. The CDR3 consists of 15 residues. CDR1 and CDR2 (germline): SGDLS, YYNGEE. V shed 3 bases and J 10 bases; nucleotides not matched to a gene: 8. CDR3 bases: TGTGCCAGCAGCGCCACCGGGACAGGGGGCTCACCCCAGCATTTT. Protein product: CASSATGTGGSPQHF.

V is TRBV27 and J is TRBJ1-5; D possibly corresponds to TRBD1 (6 bases). V dropped 0 bases and J dropped 4 bases, with 10 bases sitting between them. CDR1 is MNHEY and CDR2 is SMNVEV in the germline V gene (reference sequence). CDR3 length: 15 amino acids. The CDR3 is CASSLSVQGNQPQHF. The DNA for the CDR3 is TGTGCCAGCAGTTTATCGGTGCAGGGGAATCAGCCCCAGCATTTT.

The V call is TRBV20-1, the J call TRBJ2-3; 7 positions match TRBD2. The V gene's germline CDR1 is DFQATT and CDR2 SNEGSKA (reference sequence). With 8 bases clipped from V and 2 bases from J, the junction kept 7 bases outside the gene matches. This CDR3 region has 13 residues. CDR3 DNA sequence: TGCAGTCCCGGGACTACAAACACAGATACGCAGTATTTT. Amino acids: CSPGTTNTDTQYF.

The chain combines TRBV6-5 with TRBJ1-3, with a tentative D call TRBD1 (5 bases). Trimming shortened V by 5 bases and J by 3 bases, and 11 bases separated the two germline ends. Germline V gives CDR1 MNHEY, CDR2 SVGAGI. The CDR3 runs to 14 residues. The CDR3 protein is CASSQGALGNTIYF. DNA for the CDR3: TGTGCCAGCAGTCAGGGCGCTCTTGGAAACACCATATATTTT.

The chain is built from TRBV20-1 and TRBJ1-1, with unresolved D. V lost 0 bases to trimming and J lost 4 bases, with 9 bases between them. The CDR3 length is 13 residues. Germline assignment: CDR1 DFQATT and CDR2 SNEGSKA (reference sequence). CDR3 nucleotide sequence: TGCAGTGCTAGAGATCGGGTTTCCACTGAAGCTTTCTTT. This translates into CSARDRVSTEAFF.

This clonotype came up a few times. This chain links TRBV4-2 with TRBJ1-2; 9 bases fit TRBD1. This CDR3 is built from 15 residues. CDR1 is LGHNA and CDR2 is YNFKEQ in the germline V gene. V gave up 0 bases and J gave up 4 bases; unmatched junction bases: 3. CDR3 nucleotides: TGTGCCAGCAGCCAAGAGGTGGGACAGGGCTATGGCTACACCTTC. This codes for CASSQEVGQGYGYTF.

The chain links TRBV6-1 to TRBJ1-2; a weak D match, TRBD1 (6 bases). Germline V gene lookup returns CDR1 MNHNS and CDR2 SASEGT. V lost 7 bases and J lost 4, with 22 bases in between. There are 16 residues in the CDR3. The CDR3 is CASTNSLGGQGYGYTF. The CDR3 coding sequence is TGTGCCAGCACCAACTCTCTTGGGGGGCAAGGCTATGGCTACACCTTC.

This rearrangement joins TRBV6-2 or TRBV6-3 to TRBJ2-5; possibly TRBD1 for D (5 bases). The germline gives CDR1 MNHEY, CDR2 SVGEGT. This CDR3 comprises 16 residues. With 2 bases removed from V and 2 bases from J, the gap between germline ends came to 15 bases. In nucleotides, the CDR3 is TGTGCCAGCAGTTACCGTGCACAGGCCGGTCAAGAGACCCAGTACTTC. Encoded protein: CASSYRAQAGQETQYF.